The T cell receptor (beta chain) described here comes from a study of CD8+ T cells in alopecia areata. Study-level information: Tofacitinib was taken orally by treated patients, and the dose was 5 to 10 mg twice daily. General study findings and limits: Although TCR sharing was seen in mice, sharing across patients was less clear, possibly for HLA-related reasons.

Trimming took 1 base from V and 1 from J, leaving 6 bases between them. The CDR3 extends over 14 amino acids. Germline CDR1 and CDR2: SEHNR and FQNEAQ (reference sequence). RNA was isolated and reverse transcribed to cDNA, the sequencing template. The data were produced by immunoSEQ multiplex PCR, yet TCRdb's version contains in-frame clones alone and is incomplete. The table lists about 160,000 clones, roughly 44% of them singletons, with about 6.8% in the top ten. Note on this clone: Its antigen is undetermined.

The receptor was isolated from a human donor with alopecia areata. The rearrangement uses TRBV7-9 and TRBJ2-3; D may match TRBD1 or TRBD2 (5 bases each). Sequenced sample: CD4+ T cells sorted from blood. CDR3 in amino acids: CASSLVGGTDTQYF. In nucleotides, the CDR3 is TGTGCCAGCAGCTTAGTGGGGGGCACAGATACGCAGTATTTT.